One and the same sample provided the 21 T cell receptor beta chains below, sequenced in a study of blood T cell repertoires in COVID-19. Some clones are missing from TCRdb's copy, which holds only in-frame ones; the method was immunoSEQ multiplex PCR. The data hold about 48,000 clones, with roughly 77% observed a single time. The sample comprised peripheral blood. These receptors were taken from a human donor with active or convalescent COVID-19. The donor label of this sample is uncertain.

The chain recombines TRBV29-1 with TRBJ2-7; 8 bases are a match to TRBD1. Per germline, CDR1 SQVTM and CDR2 ANQGSEA. The CDR3 runs 14 residues. The ends lost 6 bases at V and 5 bases at J; junction bases unmatched: 12. In nucleotides, the CDR3 is TGCAGCGTAGCCGCCGGGACAGGTAGCCACGAGCAGTACTTC. This gives the protein CSVAAGTGSHEQYF.

This chain links TRBV9 with TRBJ2-5, with TRBD2 matching 8 bases. Germline CDR1 SGDLS, CDR2 YYNGEE. This CDR3 region has 15 residues. Germline trimming cut 0 bases from V and 4 bases from J; bases unmatched to any gene: 5. The chain's CDR3 is CASSVEAGARETQYF. CDR3 DNA sequence: TGTGCCAGCAGCGTAGAAGCGGGAGCCCGAGAGACCCAGTACTTC.

The chain joins TRBV28 to TRBJ2-7; TRBD2 agrees at 10 bases. Germline CDR1 MDHEN, CDR2 SYDVKM. V lost 6 bases and J lost 8; bases outside the gene matches: 13. This CDR3 contains 15 residues. This chain's CDR3 is CASSRGLAAFVQQYF. In DNA, the CDR3 is TGTGCCAGCAGCCGAGGACTAGCGGCCTTCGTGCAGCAGTACTTC.

J is TRBJ2-7 and V is TRBV14; D uncertain. V lost 5 bases and J lost 3, with 5 bases in between. The CDR3 sequence is 11 residues long. Germline values: CDR1 SGHDN, CDR2 FVKESK. The CDR3 DNA reads TGTGCCAGCAGCAATTACTACGAGCAGTACTTC. It is translated as CASSNYYEQYF.

The V call is TRBV10-3, the J call TRBJ2-5; tentative D call: TRBD1 (5 bases). The CDR3 contains 13 residues. Trimming left V 0 bases short and J 5 bases short, with 7 bases between. Germline V gene lookup returns CDR1 ENHRY and CDR2 SYGVKD. DNA of the CDR3: TGTGCCATCAGTGAGTCACCAGGGGAGACCCAGTACTTC. It codes for CAISESPGETQYF.

This clone was found once. The V gene is TRBV30, the J gene TRBJ1-5; D may be TRBD1 (5 bases). CDR3 length: 14 residues. V gave up 3 bases and J gave up 7 bases, with 16 bases separating them. The germline CDR1 and CDR2 sequences are GTSNPN and SVGIG (reference sequence). CDR3: CAWRGKGVNQPQHF. For the CDR3, the DNA is TGTGCCTGGAGGGGGAAAGGGGTAAACCAGCCCCAGCATTTT.

The chain combines TRBV6-5 with TRBJ1-4; D uncertain. Germline V gives CDR1 MNHEY, CDR2 SVGAGI. V was clipped by 7 bases and J by 8 bases, with 8 bases between them. The CDR3 extends over 11 amino acids. CDR3 region: CASTRQEKLFF. The CDR3 region has the DNA TGTGCCAGCACCAGGCAGGAAAAACTGTTTTTT.

The J gene is TRBJ1-3, the V gene TRBV5-1; 10 bases fit TRBD1. This CDR3 is built from 16 residues. Germline V gene data show CDR1 as SGHRS and CDR2 as YFSETQ. The junction had 6 bases not matched to a gene; V was cut back by 2 bases and J by 4 bases. For the CDR3, the DNA is TGCGCCAGCAGCTTTGACAGGGGGCTGAAGGGAAACACCATATATTTT. Amino acid sequence: CASSFDRGLKGNTIYF.

There are a few counts of this clone. V gene TRBV9 combines with J gene TRBJ1-5, with 7 bases matching TRBD1. The CDR3 is 13 amino acids. Germline V CDR1 and CDR2: SGDLS, YYNGEE. V dropped 7 bases and J dropped 4; count of bases not matched to a gene: 5. The CDR3 sequence is CASGGQSNQPQHF. CDR3 bases: TGTGCCAGCGGGGGACAGTCAAATCAGCCCCAGCATTTT.

This clone was picked up a small number of times. CDR3 DNA sequence: TGCGCCAGCAGCCAAGTGGGACAGGGTATCGATCAGCCCCAGCATTTT. Amino acid sequence: CASSQVGQGIDQPQHF. V is TRBV4-1 and J is TRBJ1-5, with 9 bases fitting TRBD1. The CDR3 sequence is 16 residues long. The ends lost 1 base at V and 5 bases at J; junction bases unmatched: 6. Germline-derived CDR1 and CDR2 are MGHRA and YSYEKL.

This clone was detected only a few times. The V and J genes are TRBV2 and TRBJ1-2; D might be TRBD1 (6 bases). Trimming took 0 bases from V and 7 from J, leaving 18 bases between them. CDR3 length: 16 amino acids. Germline V gene sequence: CDR1 SNHLY, CDR2 FYNNEI. CDR3 amino acids: CASSEALQGRGAGYTF. In DNA form, the CDR3 reads TGTGCCAGCAGTGAAGCGCTTCAGGGCAGGGGAGCTGGCTACACCTTC. The variable domain in full, with the rest retrieved from reference TRBV2 and TRBJ1-2, is EPEVTQTPSHQVTQMGQEVILRCVPISNHLYFYWYRQILGQKVEFLVSFYNNEISEKSEIFDDQFSVERPDGSNFTLKIRSTKLEDSAMYFCASSEALQGRGAGYTFGSGTRLTVV.

This clone is labeled medium-sized (0.01 to 0.1%). The chain is built from TRBV18 and TRBJ1-1; D is ambiguous. This CDR3 has 16 amino acids. CDR1 is KGHSH and CDR2 is LQKENI in the germline V gene. V gave up 6 bases and J gave up 0 bases, with 17 bases separating them. This CDR3 reads CASSFPDGAMNTEAFF. DNA for the CDR3: TGTGCCAGCTCCTTTCCAGACGGAGCCATGAACACTGAAGCTTTCTTT.

This clone was recorded a few times. The chain links TRBV7-2 to TRBJ2-1; 9 positions agree with TRBD1. V was pared by 4 bases and J by 4 bases, with 5 bases of the junction left unmatched. CDR3 length: 15 amino acids. The germline gives CDR1 SGHTA, CDR2 FQGNSA. DNA of the CDR3: TGTGCCAGCAGCTCACAGGGGGCCGCGTACAATGAGCAGTTCTTC. It specifies CASSSQGAAYNEQFF.

This clone has a handful of counts. The J gene is TRBJ2-1, the V gene TRBV7-3; 11 bases map to TRBD2. The V gene's germline CDR1 is SGHTA and CDR2 FQGTGA. After removal of 0 bases from V and 8 bases from J, the junction contained 9 bases not matched to a gene. This CDR3 is built from 17 residues. The CDR3 spells CASSLTLSSGRRDEQFF. The CDR3 bases are TGTGCCAGCAGCTTAACGTTATCTAGCGGGAGGCGCGATGAGCAGTTCTTC. The variable domain in full, with the rest retrieved from reference TRBV7-3 and TRBJ2-1, is GAGVSQTPSNKVTEKGKYVELRCDPISGHTALYWYRQSLGQGPEFLIYFQGTGAADDSGLPNDRFFAVRPEGSVSTLKIQRTERGDSAVYLCASSLTLSSGRRDEQFFGPGTRLTVL.

This clone occurred a few times. Other DNA sequences within the sample encode an identical CDR3. J is TRBJ1-5 and V is TRBV19, with TRBD1 as a possible D gene (5 bases). The CDR3 is made up of 14 amino acids. V dropped 5 bases and J dropped 4 bases, with 12 bases sitting between them. Looked up from germline, CDR1 is LNHDA and CDR2 is SQIVND (reference sequence). CDR3 in amino acids: CASSWQGGNQPQHF. CDR3 sequence (DNA): TGTGCCAGTAGTTGGCAGGGAGGGAATCAGCCCCAGCATTTT.

The gene calls are TRBV19 and TRBJ2-1, with a tentative D call TRBD2 (6 bases). V was pared by 3 bases and J by 7 bases, with 16 bases between. Germline V lookup: CDR1 LNHDA, CDR2 SQIVND (reference sequence). CDR3 length: 15 residues. CDR3 sequence: CASSIYSGERNEQFF. As DNA, the CDR3 is TGTGCCAGTAGTATCTATAGCGGAGAAAGGAATGAGCAGTTCTTC.

V usage is TRBV6-5 and J usage is TRBJ1-4, with 8 nucleotides matching TRBD1. The CDR3 runs to 15 residues. Germline CDR1 MNHEY, CDR2 SVGAGI. After removal of 7 bases from V and 8 bases from J, the junction contained 12 bases not matched to a gene. DNA of the CDR3: TGTGCCAGCAAGGCGTCGGGACAGGTGCAAGAAAAACTGTTTTTT. This sequence encodes CASKASGQVQEKLFF.

V usage is TRBV28 and J usage is TRBJ2-4, with 7 bases that match TRBD2. The CDR3 is made up of 12 amino acids. Trimming at V came to 6 bases and at J to 8 bases, leaving 4 bases not matched to a gene. Per germline, CDR1 MDHEN and CDR2 SYDVKM. The CDR3 DNA sequence: TGTGCCAGCAGCCGTACTAGCGACATTCAGTACTTC. Its translation: CASSRTSDIQYF.

The genes are TRBV5-8 and TRBJ2-5; maybe TRBD2 (6 bases). The CDR3 runs 13 residues. V was trimmed by 4 bases and J by 1 base, leaving 8 bases between them. Germline V gene lookup returns CDR1 SGHTS and CDR2 YDEGEE. CDR3 protein: CASSGDFQETQYF. CDR3 DNA: TGTGCCAGCAGCGGGGACTTCCAAGAGACCCAGTACTTC.

The V call is TRBV3-1 (or the pseudogene TRBV3-2), the J call TRBJ2-2, with D possibly being TRBD1 (5 bases). Germline V gene lookup returns CDR1 LGHDT and CDR2 YNNKEL (reference sequence). Trimming removed 1 base from V and 5 bases from J, with 11 bases in between. The CDR3 loop spans 15 amino acids. The CDR3 region is CASSQALRVTGELFF. CDR3 coding DNA: TGTGCCAGCAGCCAAGCCCTCAGGGTTACCGGGGAGCTGTTTTTT.

This clone was found a few times. V is TRBV18 and J is TRBJ1-4, with unresolved D. The CDR3 is 16 residues long. Germline loops: CDR1 KGHSH, CDR2 LQKENI. V was cut by 2 bases and J by 8 bases, with 18 bases left in between. The CDR3 sequence: CASSPNPTGLMEKLFF. The CDR3 region has the DNA TGTGCCAGCTCACCAAATCCTACGGGGTTAATGGAAAAACTGTTTTTT.